A selection of T cell receptor beta chains follows, all from one sample in a study of beta chain features in type 1 diabetes. Sequencing used immunoSEQ multiplex PCR; TCRdb keeps in-frame clones, though not all of them. Among 150,000 to 180,000 clones, under 9.5% were seen once, and the ten largest hold 0.65%. Sequencing was performed on central memory CD4+ T cells from blood. Receptor source: a man aged 18 to 29 in good health. The conserved cysteine and the conserved F or W are not part of the CDR3 here. The D gene is left open where the match is weak. Size tells how often a clone was seen (once, few, many) or the class of an expanded clone, and some rows leave it out.

CDR3aa: ASSFNFQGAT
v_gene: TRBV5-6
abundance: .
d_gene: TRBD1
j_gene: TRBJ1-2

CDR3aa: ASSVASSGVYNEQF
v_gene: TRBV9
abundance: few
d_gene: TRBD2
j_gene: TRBJ2-1

CDR3aa: ASSLDTNTDTQY
v_gene: TRBV5-6
abundance: many
d_gene: .
j_gene: TRBJ2-3

CDR3aa: AWSPTDNEQF
v_gene: TRBV30
abundance: many
d_gene: .
j_gene: TRBJ2-1

CDR3aa: ASSSSQETQY
v_gene: TRBV28
abundance: many
d_gene: .
j_gene: TRBJ2-5

CDR3aa: ASPREGLSEQY
v_gene: TRBV2
abundance: .
d_gene: TRBD2
j_gene: TRBJ2-7

CDR3aa: ASSPGQGSNNEQF
v_gene: TRBV18
abundance: many
d_gene: TRBD1
j_gene: TRBJ2-1

CDR3aa: AWSRGGEGSGNTIY
v_gene: TRBV30
abundance: .
d_gene: .
j_gene: TRBJ1-3

CDR3aa: ASSLGQGTYNEQF
v_gene: TRBV7-6
abundance: .
d_gene: TRBD1
j_gene: TRBJ2-1

CDR3aa: ASSRMDFTEAF
v_gene: TRBV18
abundance: few
d_gene: .
j_gene: TRBJ1-1

CDR3aa: ASAPRQLNEKLF
v_gene: TRBV27
abundance: .
d_gene: .
j_gene: TRBJ1-4

CDR3aa: ASSQGDAPQGTDTQY
v_gene: TRBV4-3
abundance: .
d_gene: .
j_gene: TRBJ2-3

CDR3aa: ATTTGGANEQF
v_gene: TRBV19
abundance: few
d_gene: TRBD1
j_gene: TRBJ2-1

CDR3aa: ASRSGGLETQY
v_gene: TRBV28
abundance: few
d_gene: TRBD1
j_gene: TRBJ2-5

CDR3aa: ASSELAASTDTQY
v_gene: TRBV14
abundance: few
d_gene: TRBD2
j_gene: TRBJ2-3

CDR3aa: ASSYSTGGGYEQY
v_gene: TRBV6-5
abundance: .
d_gene: TRBD1
j_gene: TRBJ2-7

CDR3aa: ASSQVSGISGELF
v_gene: TRBV4-2
abundance: many
d_gene: .
j_gene: TRBJ2-2

CDR3aa: STKTGSATDTQY
v_gene: TRBV29-1
abundance: many
d_gene: TRBD1
j_gene: TRBJ2-3

CDR3aa: ASSSPTDVDNEQF
v_gene: TRBV7-2
abundance: .
d_gene: .
j_gene: TRBJ2-1

CDR3aa: ASSLVWQLNTGELF
v_gene: TRBV7-9
abundance: .
d_gene: .
j_gene: TRBJ2-2

CDR3aa: ASSLAGQGTVEQF
v_gene: TRBV7-9
abundance: many
d_gene: TRBD1
j_gene: TRBJ2-1

CDR3aa: ASSLLDRKVEQY
v_gene: TRBV28
abundance: .
d_gene: .
j_gene: TRBJ2-7

CDR3aa: ASSEVGLAGYNEQF
v_gene: TRBV14
abundance: few
d_gene: TRBD2
j_gene: TRBJ2-1

CDR3aa: ASSLGGRAIIDYT
v_gene: TRBV28
abundance: .
d_gene: .
j_gene: TRBJ1-2

CDR3aa: ASSIRMRRNYGYT
v_gene: TRBV19
abundance: few
d_gene: .
j_gene: TRBJ1-2

CDR3aa: ASSRQSGLTDTQY
v_gene: TRBV7-2
abundance: .
d_gene: .
j_gene: TRBJ2-3

CDR3aa: ASRGFTDTQY
v_gene: TRBV28
abundance: few
d_gene: .
j_gene: TRBJ2-3

CDR3aa: ASSFGTSGSHEQY
v_gene: TRBV9
abundance: .
d_gene: TRBD2
j_gene: .

CDR3aa: ASSLNSRQQEKDYGYT
v_gene: TRBV5-4
abundance: once
d_gene: .
j_gene: TRBJ1-2

CDR3aa: ASSPSTEPYGYT
v_gene: TRBV28
abundance: many
d_gene: .
j_gene: TRBJ1-2

CDR3aa: AWSGGPYGYT
v_gene: TRBV30
abundance: .
d_gene: .
j_gene: TRBJ1-2

CDR3aa: ASSGTGGETQY
v_gene: TRBV9
abundance: .
d_gene: TRBD1
j_gene: TRBJ2-5

CDR3aa: ASRARTGNNQPQH
v_gene: TRBV2
abundance: .
d_gene: TRBD1
j_gene: TRBJ1-5

CDR3aa: ASSLTGTFDYGYT
v_gene: TRBV7-2
abundance: few
d_gene: .
j_gene: TRBJ1-2

CDR3aa: AWGGTDYQPQH
v_gene: TRBV30
abundance: few
d_gene: TRBD1
j_gene: TRBJ1-5

CDR3aa: ASSLSGAYNEQF
v_gene: TRBV11-1
abundance: .
d_gene: .
j_gene: TRBJ2-1

CDR3aa: ASSFRGHEQF
v_gene: TRBV27
abundance: many
d_gene: .
j_gene: TRBJ2-1

CDR3aa: ASSYDSSSGTDTQY
v_gene: TRBV6-6
abundance: few
d_gene: .
j_gene: TRBJ2-3

CDR3aa: ASSFYGQGHRY
v_gene: TRBV28
abundance: .
d_gene: TRBD1
j_gene: TRBJ2-5

CDR3aa: ASSQDVWQPLH
v_gene: TRBV4-3
abundance: .
d_gene: .
j_gene: TRBJ1-6

CDR3aa: ASSSRLASGGRAGELF
v_gene: TRBV11-1
abundance: many
d_gene: TRBD2
j_gene: TRBJ2-2

CDR3aa: AGAGTRNTGELF
v_gene: TRBV30
abundance: many
d_gene: TRBD2
j_gene: TRBJ2-2

CDR3aa: ASSGRTGNEKLF
v_gene: TRBV7-2
abundance: few
d_gene: TRBD1
j_gene: TRBJ1-4

CDR3aa: SVVVLASNIQY
v_gene: TRBV29-1
abundance: medium-sized
d_gene: .
j_gene: TRBJ2-4

CDR3aa: ASSLGGRVFGYT
v_gene: TRBV5-5
abundance: few
d_gene: .
j_gene: TRBJ1-2

CDR3aa: ASSPGSQETQY
v_gene: TRBV18
abundance: .
d_gene: .
j_gene: TRBJ2-5

CDR3aa: AISEPQTGDETQY
v_gene: TRBV10-3
abundance: many
d_gene: TRBD1
j_gene: TRBJ2-5

CDR3aa: ASSHSYEQY
v_gene: TRBV7-9
abundance: .
d_gene: .
j_gene: TRBJ2-7

CDR3aa: ASSAQGQAYEQY
v_gene: TRBV9
abundance: .
d_gene: .
j_gene: TRBJ2-7

CDR3aa: ASSGRLAGETQY
v_gene: TRBV7-2
abundance: few
d_gene: TRBD2
j_gene: TRBJ2-5

CDR3aa: ASSVTSGTYEQY
v_gene: TRBV28
abundance: few
d_gene: TRBD2
j_gene: TRBJ2-7

CDR3aa: ASSISMGSGETQY
v_gene: TRBV6-5
abundance: .
d_gene: .
j_gene: TRBJ2-5

CDR3aa: ASSAETSGRAHEQF
v_gene: TRBV25-1
abundance: .
d_gene: TRBD2
j_gene: TRBJ2-1

CDR3aa: ASSPTSGSSYNEQF
v_gene: TRBV7-2
abundance: many
d_gene: TRBD2
j_gene: TRBJ2-1